One sample yielded the 22 T cell receptor beta chains listed below, sequenced in a study of blood T cell repertoires in COVID-19. Profiling relied on immunoSEQ multiplex PCR, and the TCRdb table lists in-frame clones only, not all of them. The profile covers about 240,000 clones, with roughly 80% appearing a single time and around 7.5% taken by the ten largest. Sequenced material: peripheral blood. Receptors originate from a woman aged 80 or over with COVID-19, enrolled during active disease.

This clone has a single count. The chain's CDR3 is CASSVSGLRNEQFF. DNA of the CDR3: TGTGCCAGCAGTGTTTCAGGACTTCGCAATGAGCAGTTCTTC. The chain has TRBV27 and TRBJ2-1; weak D call: TRBD2 (5 bases). This CDR3 has 14 residues. Germline V gene sequence: CDR1 MNHEY, CDR2 SMNVEV (reference sequence). Deletions cut 5 bases from V and 6 bases from J, with 14 bases between.

This rearrangement joins TRBV28 to TRBJ2-7, with TRBD2 identical over 8 bases. V lost 8 bases and J lost 2; bases outside the gene matches: 2. This CDR3 region has 12 residues. Germline lookup yields CDR1 MDHEN and CDR2 SYDVKM. The CDR3 loop reads CASGGGTYEQYF. The CDR3 nucleotides read TGTGCCAGCGGCGGGGGGACCTACGAGCAGTACTTC.

The count of this clone is one. The chain has TRBV2 and TRBJ2-2; a possible D gene is TRBD1 (5 bases). The CDR3 has 16 residues. V was clipped by 0 bases and J by 6 bases, with 14 bases between them. The germline V gene encodes CDR1 SNHLY and CDR2 FYNNEI. CDR3 in DNA: TGTGCCAGCAGTGAAGCGCCCCCAGGGAAGGCCGGGGAGCTGTTTTTT. This gives the protein CASSEAPPGKAGELFF. Combining the CDR3 with reference TRBV2 and TRBJ2-2 gives the whole variable domain EPEVTQTPSHQVTQMGQEVILRCVPISNHLYFYWYRQILGQKVEFLVSFYNNEISEKSEIFDDQFSVERPDGSNFTLKIRSTKLEDSAMYFCASSEAPPGKAGELFFGEGSRLTVL.

The V and J genes are TRBV6-6 and TRBJ1-2, with 8 bases fitting TRBD1. Germline lookup yields CDR1 MNHNY and CDR2 SVGAGI (reference sequence). This CDR3 is 14 amino acids long. V lost 6 bases and J lost 1; bases outside the gene matches: 4. The CDR3 region has the DNA TGTGCCAGCAGCTTCGGACAGGGTAACTATGGCTACACCTTC. It codes for CASSFGQGNYGYTF.

The gene calls are TRBV5-1 and TRBJ2-1, with 11 nucleotides matching TRBD2. This CDR3 has 17 residues. With 0 bases clipped from V and 5 bases from J, the junction kept 7 bases outside the gene matches. Per the germline V gene, CDR1 is SGHRS and CDR2 is YFSETQ. CDR3 coding DNA: TGCGCCAGCAGCTTGGCACAGACTAGCGGGACGGACAATGAGCAGTTCTTC. It codes for CASSLAQTSGTDNEQFF.

This chain uses TRBV5-3 with TRBJ1-2, with D unclear. TRBV5-3 is known as an ORF, though its function is uncertain. The CDR3 totals 14 residues. V shed 1 base and J shed 3 bases, with 10 bases lying between them. CDR3 in DNA: TGTGCCAGAAGCTTGAGCAGCCTAGACTATGGCTACACCTTC. Encoded protein: CARSLSSLDYGYTF.

The rearrangement links TRBV9 to TRBJ2-5, with D perhaps matching TRBD2 (6 bases). Trimming stripped 3 bases from V and 4 bases from J, with 10 bases between. CDR1 is SGDLS, CDR2 YYNGEE, per germline. This CDR3 comprises 13 residues. CDR3 bases: TGTGCCAGCAGCGGAGGGCGGGGAGAGACCCAGTACTTC. Its translation: CASSGGRGETQYF.

The CDR3 loop reads CASWSASATDTQYF. CDR3 coding DNA: TGTGCCAGCTGGTCCGCTAGCGCCACAGATACGCAGTATTTT. This sequence joins TRBV2 and TRBJ2-3; maybe TRBD2 (6 bases). Trimming shortened V by 8 bases and J by 2 bases, and 14 bases separated the two germline ends. CDR3 size: 14 residues. Per germline, CDR1 SNHLY and CDR2 FYNNEI.

The V gene is TRBV7-3, the J gene TRBJ2-3; 8 nucleotides match TRBD1. This CDR3 region has 15 residues. V was clipped by 3 bases and J by 7 bases; unmatched bases: 9. Germline lookup yields CDR1 SGHTA and CDR2 FQGTGA. The CDR3 region has the DNA TGTGCCAGCAGCTTGGTTCCAGGGGGCAGGAATACGCAGTATTTT. Its translation: CASSLVPGGRNTQYF. The variable domain in full, with the rest retrieved from reference TRBV7-3 and TRBJ2-3, is GAGVSQTPSNKVTEKGKYVELRCDPISGHTALYWYRQSLGQGPEFLIYFQGTGAADDSGLPNDRFFAVRPEGSVSTLKIQRTERGDSAVYLCASSLVPGGRNTQYFGPGTRLTVL.

The rearrangement links TRBV9 to TRBJ1-5; D gene ambiguous. This CDR3 spans 14 amino acids. V gave up 3 bases and J gave up 5 bases, with 12 bases separating them. The germline gives CDR1 SGDLS, CDR2 YYNGEE. DNA for the CDR3: TGTGCCAGCAGCGCTGAGGGTTGGCATCAGCCCCAGCATTTT. It translates to CASSAEGWHQPQHF.

The chain links TRBV5-1 to TRBJ1-2; the match to TRBD1 covers 10 bases. V was clipped by 7 bases and J by 2 bases; unmatched bases: 8. CDR1 and CDR2 (germline): SGHRS, YFSETQ. CDR3 length: 15 residues. CDR3 in DNA: TGCGCCAGCCGCCGCGGGACAGGGGACAACTATGGCTACACCTTC. Its translation: CASRRGTGDNYGYTF.

This chain joins TRBV5-1 and TRBJ2-7, with 9 bases fitting TRBD2. The CDR3 extends over 17 amino acids. The V and J ends lost 6 bases and 2 bases, in that order; junction bases with no gene match: 15. Germline V lookup: CDR1 SGHRS, CDR2 YFSETQ. CDR3 residues: CASNPYPRTSVPYEQYF. As DNA, the CDR3 is TGCGCCAGCAATCCCTACCCCCGGACTAGCGTGCCCTACGAGCAGTACTTC. The full variable domain, with the rest looked up from reference TRBV5-1 and TRBJ2-7, is KAGVTQTPRYLIKTRGQQVTLSCSPISGHRSVSWYQQTPGQGLQFLFEYFSETQRNKGNFPGRFSGRQFSNSRSEMNVSTLELGDSALYLCASNPYPRTSVPYEQYFGPGTRLTVT.

The V call is TRBV6-5, the J call TRBJ2-7; 9 bases are shared with TRBD2. Germline lookup yields CDR1 MNHEY and CDR2 SVGAGI. The CDR3 has 15 residues. V dropped 2 bases and J dropped 10; count of bases not matched to a gene: 12. CDR3 in amino acids: CASSYHLAGNREQYF. The CDR3 nucleotides are TGTGCCAGCAGTTACCACCTAGCGGGAAATAGGGAACAGTACTTC.

This clone has a single count. The V and J genes are TRBV7-9 and TRBJ1-3; weak D call: TRBD1 (6 bases). V was trimmed by 1 base and J by 9 bases, leaving 13 bases between them. CDR3 length equals 14 residues. The germline gives CDR1 SEHNR, CDR2 FQNEAQ (reference sequence). The CDR3 region has the DNA TGTGCCAGCAGCTTAGTTTCAGGGGAAGGCACCATATATTTT. Translating gives CASSLVSGEGTIYF.

The V gene is TRBV10-3, the J gene TRBJ2-1; 8 bases map to TRBD1. The CDR3 is made up of 15 amino acids. CDR1 and CDR2 from the germline V gene are ENHRY and SYGVKD. Trimming cost V 7 bases and J 6 bases; bases outside gene matches: 11. The CDR3 protein is CAITPGQGNLNEQFF. For the CDR3, the DNA is TGTGCCATCACTCCCGGACAGGGTAATCTCAATGAGCAGTTCTTC.

The chain carries TRBV6-5 and TRBJ1-5; TRBD1 aligns across 8 bases. Looked up from germline, CDR1 is MNHEY and CDR2 is SVGAGI. This CDR3 has 13 amino acids. V lost 6 bases to trimming and J lost 7 bases; unmatched junction nucleotides: 5. The CDR3 sequence: CASRDRDGQPQHF. Written as DNA, the CDR3 is TGTGCCAGCAGGGACAGGGACGGGCAGCCCCAGCATTTT.

The CDR3 DNA follows: TGTGCCAGCAGCCTAGACAGGGCCTACGAGCAGTACTTC. Amino acids: CASSLDRAYEQYF. The rearrangement links TRBV7-2 to TRBJ2-7, with 7 bases lining up with TRBD1. The V gene's germline CDR1 is SGHTA and CDR2 FQGNSA. The CDR3 is made up of 13 amino acids. With V trimmed by 5 bases and J by 2 bases, 3 bases remained unmatched.

The V and J genes are TRBV29-1 and TRBJ2-1; D is perhaps TRBD1 (6 bases). The ends were cut back, 5 bases at V and 0 bases at J, with 20 bases in the middle. CDR1 SQVTM and CDR2 ANQGSEA come from the germline V gene. The CDR3 has 17 amino acids. The CDR3 sequence is CSVFRPGVPSSYNEQFF. CDR3 nucleotide sequence: TGCAGCGTTTTCCGACCAGGGGTCCCAAGCTCCTACAATGAGCAGTTCTTC.

The chain has TRBV28 and TRBJ1-5; 9 bases line up with TRBD1. The CDR3 loop spans 15 amino acids. Trimming removed 6 bases from V and 7 bases from J; junction bases left unmatched: 10. Germline CDR1 is MDHEN and CDR2 is SYDVKM. CDR3 loop: CASSLGQGFRQPQHF. CDR3 sequence (DNA): TGTGCCAGCAGCCTCGGACAGGGGTTCAGACAGCCCCAGCATTTT. The full variable domain, rest sourced from reference TRBV28 and TRBJ1-5, is DVKVTQSSRYLVKRTGEKVFLECVQDMDHENMFWYRQDPGLGLRLIYFSYDVKMKEKGDIPEGYSVSREKKERFSLILESASTNQTSMYLCASSLGQGFRQPQHFGDGTRLSIL.

Only a few counts were recorded for this clone. The chain joins TRBV29-1 to TRBJ1-2; D unclear. Trimming stripped 7 bases from V and 4 bases from J, with 13 bases between. CDR3 length: 12 residues. CDR1 is SQVTM, CDR2 ANQGSEA, per germline. The CDR3 coding sequence is TGCAGCGCCTACGGGTCCCGCTATGGCTACACCTTC. It is translated as CSAYGSRYGYTF.

The rearrangement links TRBV12-5 to TRBJ2-6, with D unresolved. The CDR3 spans 13 residues. The V gene lost 7 bases and the J gene lost 0 bases, with 4 bases spanning the gap. Germline CDR1 LGHNT, CDR2 FRNRAP. CDR3 DNA: TGTGCTAGTGCCTTCTCTGGGGCCAACGTCCTGACTTTC. Encoded protein: CASAFSGANVLTF.

V and J are TRBV5-1 and TRBJ2-3; no clear D. CDR1 is SGHRS, CDR2 YFSETQ, per germline. Trimming pared 6 bases from V and 1 base from J, leaving 9 bases between. The length of the CDR3 is 13 residues. CDR3 in amino acids: CASIETGTDTQYF. The CDR3 coding sequence is TGCGCCAGCATCGAAACAGGCACAGATACGCAGTATTTT.